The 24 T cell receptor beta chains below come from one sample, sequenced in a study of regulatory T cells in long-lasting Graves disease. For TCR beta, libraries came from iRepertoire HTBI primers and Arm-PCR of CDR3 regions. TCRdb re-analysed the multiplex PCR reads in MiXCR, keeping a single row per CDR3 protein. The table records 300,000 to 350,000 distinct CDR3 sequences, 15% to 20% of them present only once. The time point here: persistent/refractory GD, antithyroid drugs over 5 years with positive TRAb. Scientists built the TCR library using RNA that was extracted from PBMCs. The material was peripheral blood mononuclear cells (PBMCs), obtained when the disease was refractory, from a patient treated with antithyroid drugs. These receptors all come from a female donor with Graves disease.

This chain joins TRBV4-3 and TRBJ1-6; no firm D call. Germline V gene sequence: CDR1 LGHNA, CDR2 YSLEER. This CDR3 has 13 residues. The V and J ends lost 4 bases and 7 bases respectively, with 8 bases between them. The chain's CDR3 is CASSRDNNSPLHF. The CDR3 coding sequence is TGCGCCAGCAGCCGTGACAACAATTCACCCCTCCACTTT.

For the CDR3, the DNA is TGTGCTAGTGGTTTGGGGACAGGGGGCAAGACTGAAGCTTTCTTT. It encodes CASGLGTGGKTEAFF. The chain combines TRBV12-5 with TRBJ1-1; 11 nucleotides align to TRBD1. This CDR3 is built from 15 residues. Germline V gives CDR1 LGHNT, CDR2 FRNRAP. V shed 1 base and J 5 bases; nucleotides not matched to a gene: 3. Looking up the rest from reference TRBV12-5 and TRBJ1-1 gives the full variable domain: DARVTQTPRHKVTEMGQEVTMRCQPILGHNTVFWYRQTMMQGLELLAYFRNRAPLDDSGMPKDRFSAEMPDATLATLKIQPSEPRDSAVYFCASGLGTGGKTEAFFGQGTRLTVV.

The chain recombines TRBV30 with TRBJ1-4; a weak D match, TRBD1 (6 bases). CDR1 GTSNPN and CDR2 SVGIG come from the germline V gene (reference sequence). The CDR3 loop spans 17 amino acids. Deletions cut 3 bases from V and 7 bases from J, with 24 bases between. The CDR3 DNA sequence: TGTGCCTGGAGGGGTCCATGGATGGGGGGCGCGAGTGAAAAACTGTTTTTT. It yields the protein CAWRGPWMGGASEKLFF.

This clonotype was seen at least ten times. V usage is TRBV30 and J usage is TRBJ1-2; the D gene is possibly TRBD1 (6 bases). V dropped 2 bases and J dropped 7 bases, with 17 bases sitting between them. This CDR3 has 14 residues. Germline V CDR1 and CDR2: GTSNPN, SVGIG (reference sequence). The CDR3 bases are TGTGCCTGGAGTAGGGACATACCCCCGGGTGGCTACACCTTC. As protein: CAWSRDIPPGGYTF.

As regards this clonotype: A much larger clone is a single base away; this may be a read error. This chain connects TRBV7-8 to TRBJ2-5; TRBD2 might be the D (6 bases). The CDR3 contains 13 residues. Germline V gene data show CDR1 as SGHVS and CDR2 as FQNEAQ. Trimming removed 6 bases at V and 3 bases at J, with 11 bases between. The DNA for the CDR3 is TGTGCCAGCAGGGACTGGGAGGAAGAGACCCAGTACTTC. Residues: CASRDWEEETQYF.

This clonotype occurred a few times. CDR3 sequence: CASSPERGRQPQHF. The CDR3 nucleotides read TGCGCCAGCAGCCCCGAACGGGGGCGACAGCCCCAGCATTTT. V and J are TRBV4-3 and TRBJ1-5; maybe TRBD1 (6 bases). V was trimmed by 4 bases and J by 7 bases, leaving 14 bases between them. CDR1 and CDR2 from the germline V gene are LGHNA and YSLEER. The CDR3 runs 14 residues.

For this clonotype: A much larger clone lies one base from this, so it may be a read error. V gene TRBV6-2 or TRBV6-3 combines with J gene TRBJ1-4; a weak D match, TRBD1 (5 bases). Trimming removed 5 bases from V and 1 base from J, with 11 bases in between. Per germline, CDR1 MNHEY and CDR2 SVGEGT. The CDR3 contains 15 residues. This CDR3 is CASSHLGVTNEKLFF. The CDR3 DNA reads TGTGCCAGCAGTCACCTGGGGGTAACTAATGAAAAACTGTTTTTT.

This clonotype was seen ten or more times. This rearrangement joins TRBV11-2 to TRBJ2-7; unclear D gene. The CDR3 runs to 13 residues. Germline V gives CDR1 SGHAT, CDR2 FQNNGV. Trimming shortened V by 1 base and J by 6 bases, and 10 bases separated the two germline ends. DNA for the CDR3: TGTGCCAGCAGCTTAGGCCGGGCTGGCGAGCAGTACTTC. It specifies CASSLGRAGEQYF.

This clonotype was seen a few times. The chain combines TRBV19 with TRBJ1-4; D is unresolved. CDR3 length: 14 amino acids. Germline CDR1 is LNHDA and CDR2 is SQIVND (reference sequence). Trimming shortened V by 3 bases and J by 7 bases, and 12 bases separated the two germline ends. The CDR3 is CASSITGSFEKLFF. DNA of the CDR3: TGTGCCAGTAGTATTACCGGGAGCTTTGAAAAACTGTTTTTT.

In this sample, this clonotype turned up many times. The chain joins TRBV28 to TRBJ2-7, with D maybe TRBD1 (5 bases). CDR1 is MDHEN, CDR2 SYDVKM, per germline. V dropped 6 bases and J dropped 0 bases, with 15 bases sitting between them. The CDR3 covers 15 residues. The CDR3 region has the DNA TGTGCCAGCAGACCCGACAGTTCTCGCTCCTACGAGCAGTACTTC. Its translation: CASRPDSSRSYEQYF.

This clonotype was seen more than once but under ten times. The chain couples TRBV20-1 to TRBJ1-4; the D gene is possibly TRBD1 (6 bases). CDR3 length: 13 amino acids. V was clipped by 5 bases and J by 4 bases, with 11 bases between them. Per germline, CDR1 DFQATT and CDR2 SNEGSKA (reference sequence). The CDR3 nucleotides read TGCAGTGCTTCTCAGGGGCTTAATGAAAAACTGTTTTTT. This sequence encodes CSASQGLNEKLFF.

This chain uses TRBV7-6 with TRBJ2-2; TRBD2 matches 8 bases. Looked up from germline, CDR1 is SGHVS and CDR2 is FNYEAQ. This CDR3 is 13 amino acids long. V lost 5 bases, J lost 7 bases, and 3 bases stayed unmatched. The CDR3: CASSRRGGGELFF. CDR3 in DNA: TGTGCCAGCAGCCGCCGGGGGGGCGGGGAGCTGTTTTTT.

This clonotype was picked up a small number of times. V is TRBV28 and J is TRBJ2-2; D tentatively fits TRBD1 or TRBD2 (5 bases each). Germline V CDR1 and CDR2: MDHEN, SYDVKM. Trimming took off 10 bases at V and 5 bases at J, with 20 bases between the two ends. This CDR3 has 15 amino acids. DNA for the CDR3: TGTGCCACTAGAGCACGGGGCAGAGTGACCGGGGAGCTGTTTTTT. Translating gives CATRARGRVTGELFF.

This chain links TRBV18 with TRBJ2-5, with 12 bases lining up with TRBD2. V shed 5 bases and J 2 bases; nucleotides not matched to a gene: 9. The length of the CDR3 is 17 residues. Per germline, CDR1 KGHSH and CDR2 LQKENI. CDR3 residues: CASSSSGLAGLQETQYF. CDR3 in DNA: TGTGCCAGCTCATCCTCAGGACTAGCGGGGCTTCAAGAGACCCAGTACTTC.

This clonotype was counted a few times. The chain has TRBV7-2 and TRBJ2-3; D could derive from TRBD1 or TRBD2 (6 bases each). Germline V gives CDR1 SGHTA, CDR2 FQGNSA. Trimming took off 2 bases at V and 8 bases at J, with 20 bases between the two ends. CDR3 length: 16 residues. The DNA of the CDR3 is TGTGCCAGCAGCTTATCCGGGGGCGCTATTTTCCGTACGCAGTATTTT. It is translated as CASSLSGGAIFRTQYF.

The CDR3 loop reads CAWSLTQAISGYTF. The CDR3 DNA follows: TGTGCCTGGAGCCTAACACAGGCTATTTCTGGCTACACCTTC. The chain has TRBV30 and TRBJ1-2; perhaps TRBD1 as D (5 bases). Looked up from germline, CDR1 is GTSNPN and CDR2 is SVGIG (reference sequence). CDR3 length: 14 amino acids. Trimming cost V 3 bases and J 7 bases, with 18 bases left between them.

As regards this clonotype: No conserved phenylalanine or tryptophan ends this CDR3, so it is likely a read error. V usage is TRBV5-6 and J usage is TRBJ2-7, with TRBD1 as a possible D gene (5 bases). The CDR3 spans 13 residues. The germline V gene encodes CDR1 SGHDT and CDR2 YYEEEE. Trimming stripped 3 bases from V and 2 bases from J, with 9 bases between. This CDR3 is CASSYRGAYEQYS. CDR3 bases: TGTGCCAGCAGCTATAGGGGCGCCTACGAGCAGTACTCC.

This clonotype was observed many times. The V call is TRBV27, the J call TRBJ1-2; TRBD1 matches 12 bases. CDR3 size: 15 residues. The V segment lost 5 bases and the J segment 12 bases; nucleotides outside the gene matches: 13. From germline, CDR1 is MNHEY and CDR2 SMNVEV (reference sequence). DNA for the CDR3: TGTGCCAGCAGTCCTATATTCCCCGGGACAGGGGGCCACACCTTC. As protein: CASSPIFPGTGGHTF.

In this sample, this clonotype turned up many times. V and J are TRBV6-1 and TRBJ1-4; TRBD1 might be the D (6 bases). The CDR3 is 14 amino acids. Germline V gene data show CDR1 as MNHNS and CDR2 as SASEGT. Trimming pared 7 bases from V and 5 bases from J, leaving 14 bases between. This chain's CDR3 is CASTSGQSNEKLFF. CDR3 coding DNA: TGTGCCAGCACATCCGGACAGAGCAATGAAAAACTGTTTTTT.

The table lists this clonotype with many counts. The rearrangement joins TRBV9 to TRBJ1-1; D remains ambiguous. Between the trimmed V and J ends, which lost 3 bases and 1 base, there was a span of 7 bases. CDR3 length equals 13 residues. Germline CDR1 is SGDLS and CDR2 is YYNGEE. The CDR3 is CASSEKRNTEAFF. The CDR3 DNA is TGTGCCAGCAGCGAAAAACGGAACACTGAAGCTTTCTTT.

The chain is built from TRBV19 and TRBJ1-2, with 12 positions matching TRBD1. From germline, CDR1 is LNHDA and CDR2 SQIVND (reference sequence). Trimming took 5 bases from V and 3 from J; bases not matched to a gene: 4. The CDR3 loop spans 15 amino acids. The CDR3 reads CASSARDRGHYGYTF. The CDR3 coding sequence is TGTGCCAGTAGTGCCCGGGACAGGGGGCACTATGGCTACACCTTC. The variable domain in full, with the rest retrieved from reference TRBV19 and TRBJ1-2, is DGGITQSPKYLFRKEGQNVTLSCEQNLNHDAMYWYRQDPGQGLRLIYYSQIVNDFQKGDIAEGYSVSREKKESFPLTVTSAQKNPTAFYLCASSARDRGHYGYTFGSGTRLTVV.

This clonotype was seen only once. The CDR3 protein is CASSQFPRGDSSYEQYF. Written as DNA, the CDR3 is TGTGCCAGCAGCCAATTTCCCAGGGGAGACAGCTCCTACGAGCAGTACTTC. This chain connects TRBV7-2 to TRBJ2-7; D is possibly TRBD1 (6 bases). V was pared by 5 bases and J by 0 bases, with 20 bases between. CDR1 is SGHTA, CDR2 FQGNSA, per germline. This CDR3 region has 17 residues. The full variable domain, rest sourced from reference TRBV7-2 and TRBJ2-7, is GAGVSQSPSNKVTEKGKDVELRCDPISGHTALYWYRQSLGQGLEFLIYFQGNSAPDKSGLPSDRFSAERTGGSVSTLTIQRTQQEDSAVYLCASSQFPRGDSSYEQYFGPGTRLTVT.

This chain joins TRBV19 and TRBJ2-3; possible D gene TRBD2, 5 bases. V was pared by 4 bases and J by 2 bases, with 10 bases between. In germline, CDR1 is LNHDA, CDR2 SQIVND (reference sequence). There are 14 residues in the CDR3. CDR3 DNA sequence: TGTGCCAGTAGTACCTGGAGGTACACAGATACGCAGTATTTT. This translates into CASSTWRYTDTQYF.

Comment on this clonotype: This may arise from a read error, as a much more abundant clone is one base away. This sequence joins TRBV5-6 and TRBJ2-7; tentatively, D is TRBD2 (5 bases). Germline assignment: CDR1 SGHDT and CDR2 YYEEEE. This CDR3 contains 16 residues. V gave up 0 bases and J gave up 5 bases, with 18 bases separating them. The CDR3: CASSLEADRGFHEQYF. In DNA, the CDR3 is TGTGCCAGCAGCTTGGAAGCGGATCGCGGTTTCCACGAGCAGTACTTC.